The source of this T cell receptor beta chain is a study of cytomegalovirus exposure and HLA in healthy donors. With 60 Vbeta and 13 Jbeta primers, the PCR was carried out. Profiled with immunoSEQ multiplex PCR; TCRdb holds only in-frame clones, not every one. The data hold about 190,000 clones, with around 88% observed a single time. V shed 5 bases, J shed 0 bases, and the junction held 12 bases outside the gene matches. Germline CDR1 SEHNR, CDR2 FQNEAQ (reference sequence). This CDR3 is 17 amino acids long. This chain links TRBV7-9 with TRBJ2-7; TRBD2 agrees at 8 bases. The sequencing sample was made of PBMCs. This sequence was found in a woman under 40 in good health and CMV-seronegative. CDR3 residues: CASSTVPSSGSSYEQYF. The CDR3 nucleotides are TGTGCCAGCAGCACCGTCCCCTCCAGCGGGAGCTCCTACGAGCAGTACTTC. The full variable domain, rest sourced from reference TRBV7-9 and TRBJ2-7, is DTGVSQNPRHKITKRGQNVTFRCDPISEHNRLYWYRQTLGQGPEFLTYFQNEAQLEKSRLLSDRFSAERPKGSFSTLEIQRTEQGDSAMYLCASSTVPSSGSSYEQYFGPGTRLTVT.